This T cell receptor (beta chain) comes out of a study of blood T cells in healthy people across ages. Study conclusions and caveats: Across the age range, TCR beta diversity per million T cells fell in a roughly linear way. Greater diversity and more naive CD4+ cells were seen in long-lived donors than in aged donors.

Donation came from healthy Caucasian individuals in Russia who were aged roughly 6 to 100. Sample-barcoded 5' priming and a J-beta primer mix drove a second PCR of about 7 to 11 cycles. Each of the samples gave a minimum of 2.5 million paired-end reads that contained CDR3. TCRdb ran MiXCR on the 5' RACE reads and lists one entry per CDR3 protein. The repertoire holds 1.8 million or so distinct CDR3 sequences, approximately 39% seen once, with around 23% in the top ten. V was trimmed by 4 bases and J by 0 bases, leaving 14 bases between them. The germline gives CDR1 SGDLS, CDR2 YYNGEE. This CDR3 is built from 16 residues. This clonotype has a handful of counts. The antigen remains undetermined.

Sequenced sample: blood. The TCR sequence derives from a human donor in good health. The chain has TRBV9 and TRBJ2-1; tentatively, D is TRBD1 or TRBD2 (5 bases each). CDR3 DNA: TGTGCCAGCAGCACCCGCACGGGGACCTCCTACAATGAGCAGTTCTTC. It encodes CASSTRTGTSYNEQFF.